The 18 T cell receptor beta chains below were found in one sample sequenced in a study of blood T cell repertoires in COVID-19. Repertoires were generated with immunoSEQ multiplex PCR, while TCRdb's copy carries only in-frame clones and drops some. The sample shows 150,000 to 200,000 clones, over 75% of them seen only once. Sequenced material: peripheral blood. Source of these receptors: a man aged 60-69 years with acute or convalescent COVID-19.

The chain uses TRBV28 and TRBJ1-2, with 11 nucleotides matching TRBD1. Germline V gene sequence: CDR1 MDHEN, CDR2 SYDVKM. The CDR3 has 15 residues. Trimming took 5 bases from V and 2 from J; bases not matched to a gene: 4. Here the CDR3 reads CASSRTGGGNYGYTF. The CDR3 coding sequence is TGTGCCAGCAGTCGGACAGGGGGCGGAAACTATGGCTACACCTTC.

This clone was detected once. The chain couples TRBV19 to TRBJ1-2; weak D call: TRBD1 (6 bases). The V end lost 7 bases, the J end lost 5 bases, and 17 bases lay between the germline ends. This CDR3 region has 14 residues. Germline CDR1 LNHDA, CDR2 SQIVND (reference sequence). The chain's CDR3 is CASTNLGTSYGYTF. The CDR3 DNA follows: TGTGCCAGTACCAATCTCGGGACATCTTATGGCTACACCTTC. Full variable domain (remainder filled in from reference TRBV19 and TRBJ1-2): DGGITQSPKYLFRKEGQNVTLSCEQNLNHDAMYWYRQDPGQGLRLIYYSQIVNDFQKGDIAEGYSVSREKKESFPLTVTSAQKNPTAFYLCASTNLGTSYGYTFGSGTRLTVV.

The table lists this clone with a count of one. The V and J genes are TRBV5-1 and TRBJ2-3, with D tentatively TRBD1 (5 bases). Germline-derived CDR1 and CDR2 are SGHRS and YFSETQ. There are 14 residues in the CDR3. V lost 4 bases and J lost 1, with 10 bases in between. DNA for the CDR3: TGCGCCAGCAGCGAGCAAGGGGGCACAGATACGCAGTATTTT. This gives the protein CASSEQGGTDTQYF.

This clone was observed a few times. The genes are TRBV3-1 (or the pseudogene TRBV3-2) and TRBJ1-2; D ambiguous. V dropped 2 bases and J dropped 3 bases, with 10 bases sitting between them. This CDR3 comprises 14 residues. Germline lookup yields CDR1 LGHDT and CDR2 YNNKEL (reference sequence). The CDR3 DNA reads TGTGCCAGCAGCCAAAGGTTGACTTACTATGGCTACACCTTC. It codes for CASSQRLTYYGYTF.

The chain links TRBV29-1 to TRBJ2-7, with 7 bases fitting TRBD1. The CDR3 covers 11 residues. V shed 7 bases, J shed 5 bases, and the junction held 5 bases outside the gene matches. CDR1 and CDR2 from the germline V gene are SQVTM and ANQGSEA. Here the CDR3 DNA reads TGCAGCGCCTACACAGGGGACGAGCAGTACTTC. Its protein is CSAYTGDEQYF.

V usage is TRBV4-1 and J usage is TRBJ2-7, with a possible D match to TRBD1 (5 bases). This CDR3 contains 14 residues. The germline V and J ends were trimmed by 0 bases and 5 bases, with 11 bases remaining between them. Germline CDR1 reads MGHRA; CDR2 reads YSYEKL. CDR3: CASSQDLRGHEQYF. CDR3 nucleotides: TGCGCCAGCAGCCAAGATTTAAGGGGCCACGAGCAGTACTTC.

The V gene is TRBV30, the J gene TRBJ2-3; 10 bases map to TRBD2. The CDR3 consists of 16 residues. V trimming: 2 bases; J trimming: 0 bases; junction bases outside the gene matches: 5. Germline V gene sequence: CDR1 GTSNPN, CDR2 SVGIG (reference sequence). The CDR3 spells CAWSHVLAGSTDTQYF. The CDR3 coding sequence is TGTGCCTGGAGTCACGTACTAGCGGGAAGCACAGATACGCAGTATTTT.

V gene TRBV12-3 or TRBV12-4 combines with J gene TRBJ2-3; D unclear. This CDR3 is 13 amino acids long. The V gene lost 5 bases and the J gene lost 4 bases, with 10 bases spanning the gap. CDR3 sequence (DNA): TGTGCCAGCAGTCCTAACAGTCCAGATACGCAGTATTTT. Translating it yields CASSPNSPDTQYF.

This clone has more than one count but fewer than ten. The chain is built from TRBV5-4 and TRBJ2-7; 10 nucleotides agree with TRBD2. The CDR3 loop spans 14 amino acids. Germline CDR1 SGHNT, CDR2 YYREEE (reference sequence). With 0 bases clipped from V and 4 bases from J, the junction kept 1 base outside the gene matches. CDR3 bases: TGTGCCAGCAGCTTGGGAGCGGGAGGGTACGAGCAGTACTTC. Its protein product is CASSLGAGGYEQYF.

The chain is built from TRBV7-2 and TRBJ1-6; D call uncertain. V lost 4 bases and J 10 bases, leaving 17 bases between the germline ends. This CDR3 has 15 residues. CDR1 and CDR2 (germline): SGHTA, FQGNSA. The chain's CDR3 is CASSSGLETGSPLHF. CDR3 in DNA: TGTGCCAGCAGCTCTGGACTGGAAACGGGCTCACCCCTCCACTTT.

The chain combines TRBV20-1 with TRBJ2-1, with 7 bases aligning to TRBD2. This CDR3 is 11 amino acids long. The germline V gene encodes CDR1 DFQATT and CDR2 SNEGSKA (reference sequence). CDR3 nucleotides: TGCAGGGCGGTGGCGGGAGATGAGCAGTTCTTC. It codes for CRAVAGDEQFF.

This rearrangement joins TRBV5-6 to TRBJ1-5; D unclear. The germline CDR1 and CDR2 sequences are SGHDT and YYEEEE. V lost 0 bases, J lost 4 bases, and 5 bases lay in between. The CDR3 length is 13 residues. The CDR3 sequence: CASSLGLNQPQHF. Here the CDR3 DNA reads TGTGCCAGCAGCTTGGGGCTTAATCAGCCCCAGCATTTT.

The gene calls are TRBV7-3 and TRBJ2-3; 8 nucleotides match TRBD1. The germline gives CDR1 SGHTA, CDR2 FQGTGA. The V and J ends lost 5 bases and 6 bases, in that order; junction bases with no gene match: 10. The CDR3 is 15 amino acids. The CDR3 loop is CASSSRQGWMDTQYF. The CDR3 coding sequence is TGTGCCAGCAGCAGCCGACAGGGGTGGATGGATACGCAGTATTTT.

J is TRBJ2-5 and V is TRBV11-2; TRBD1 agrees at 9 bases. V gave up 6 bases and J gave up 6 bases; unmatched junction bases: 11. This CDR3 comprises 15 residues. Germline V gives CDR1 SGHAT, CDR2 FQNNGV. The CDR3 is CASSSTGQGGKTQYF. The CDR3 DNA reads as TGTGCCAGCAGTTCTACGGGACAGGGTGGTAAGACCCAGTACTTC.

J is TRBJ1-3 and V is TRBV4-1; no clear D gene. V dropped 0 bases and J dropped 2 bases, with 8 bases sitting between them. Germline V CDR1 and CDR2: MGHRA, YSYEKL. The CDR3 is 15 residues long. CDR3 in DNA: TGCGCCAGCAGCCAAGAGTGGGCTCCTGGAAACACCATATATTTT. It specifies CASSQEWAPGNTIYF.

On this clone itself: The same CDR3 arises from other DNA sequences in this sample as well. The gene calls are TRBV24-1 and TRBJ2-5; no clear D gene. Per germline, CDR1 KGHDR and CDR2 SFDVKD. This CDR3 comprises 14 residues. The ends were cut back, 4 bases at V and 4 bases at J, with 12 bases in the middle. The chain's CDR3 is CATSETGSRETQYF. In nucleotides, the CDR3 is TGTGCCACCAGTGAGACTGGCAGTCGAGAGACCCAGTACTTC.

The chain joins TRBV19 to TRBJ1-5; unclear D gene. The V and J ends lost 5 bases and 6 bases respectively, with 14 bases between them. The CDR3 spans 14 residues. The germline gives CDR1 LNHDA, CDR2 SQIVND (reference sequence). Here the CDR3 DNA reads TGTGCCAGTAGTGCTGGGAGGGCTATTCAGCCCCAGCATTTT. Translation gives CASSAGRAIQPQHF. The full variable domain, with the rest looked up from reference TRBV19 and TRBJ1-5, is DGGITQSPKYLFRKEGQNVTLSCEQNLNHDAMYWYRQDPGQGLRLIYYSQIVNDFQKGDIAEGYSVSREKKESFPLTVTSAQKNPTAFYLCASSAGRAIQPQHFGDGTRLSIL.

The chain couples TRBV2 to TRBJ1-1, with 8 bases lining up with TRBD1. The CDR3 is made up of 14 amino acids. The germline V gene has CDR1 SNHLY and CDR2 FYNNEI. J lost 5 bases, V lost 7 bases, and 9 bases had no gene match. In nucleotides, the CDR3 is TGTGCCAGCAAGACAGGGGCGAGTTGGACTGAAGCTTTCTTT. This codes for CASKTGASWTEAFF.